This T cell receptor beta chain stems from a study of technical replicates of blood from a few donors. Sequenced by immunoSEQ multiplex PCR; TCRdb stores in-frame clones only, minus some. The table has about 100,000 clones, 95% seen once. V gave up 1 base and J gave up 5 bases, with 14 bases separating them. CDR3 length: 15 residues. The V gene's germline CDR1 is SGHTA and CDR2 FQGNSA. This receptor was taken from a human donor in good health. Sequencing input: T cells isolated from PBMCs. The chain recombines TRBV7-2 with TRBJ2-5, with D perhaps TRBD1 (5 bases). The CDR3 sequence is CASSLGVGARETQYF. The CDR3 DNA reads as TGTGCCAGCAGCTTAGGTGTAGGGGCAAGGGAGACCCAGTACTTC.